This entry lists 26 T cell receptor beta chains sequenced from one sample in a study of blood T cell repertoires in COVID-19. Clones were sequenced by immunoSEQ multiplex PCR, and TCRdb holds only the in-frame ones, with some missing. The table has around 100,000 clones, around 90% seen once. The sequenced material came from peripheral blood. The receptors derive from a man aged 50-59 years with active or convalescent COVID-19.

This chain links TRBV4-3 with TRBJ1-2; the match to TRBD1 covers 11 bases. Germline CDR1 reads LGHNA; CDR2 reads YSLEER. There are 15 residues in the CDR3. After removal of 2 bases from V and 3 bases from J, the junction contained 2 bases not matched to a gene. The CDR3 is CASSQRDRGDYGYTF. The CDR3 DNA sequence: TGCGCCAGCAGCCAACGGGACAGGGGGGACTATGGCTACACCTTC.

The CDR3 DNA sequence: TGTGCCAGCAGTGAAGGGAGCGGGACTAACACAGATACGCAGTATTTT. This translates into CASSEGSGTNTDTQYF. The J gene is TRBJ2-3, the V gene TRBV2; 7 bases match TRBD2. The CDR3 runs 16 residues. Germline loops: CDR1 SNHLY, CDR2 FYNNEI. Trimming at V came to 1 base and at J to 2 bases, leaving 6 bases not matched to a gene.

The rearrangement joins TRBV27 to TRBJ2-5; TRBD1 agrees at 10 bases. Germline CDR1 MNHEY, CDR2 SMNVEV (reference sequence). The V gene end was trimmed by 5 bases and the J gene end by 5 bases; junction bases not matched to a gene: 5. The CDR3 has 14 residues. CDR3: CASSETGGKETQYF. In DNA form, the CDR3 reads TGTGCCAGCAGTGAGACAGGGGGCAAGGAGACCCAGTACTTC.

In this sample, this clone turned up once. The chain links TRBV27 to TRBJ1-3; 7 bases are shared with TRBD1. The CDR3 is 15 amino acids. In germline, CDR1 is MNHEY, CDR2 SMNVEV (reference sequence). The V segment lost 5 bases and the J segment 0 bases; nucleotides outside the gene matches: 4. CDR3 sequence reads: CASSITGVSGNTIYF. The DNA of the CDR3 is TGTGCCAGCAGTATTACAGGGGTCTCTGGAAACACCATATATTTT.

The chain has TRBV28 and TRBJ2-3; 7 nucleotides align to TRBD1. Germline lookup yields CDR1 MDHEN and CDR2 SYDVKM. V lost 5 bases and J lost 1; bases outside the gene matches: 6. The CDR3 runs 15 residues. The CDR3 here is CASSNRGVGTDTQYF. The CDR3 DNA reads as TGTGCCAGCAGTAACAGGGGAGTGGGCACAGATACGCAGTATTTT.

The chain joins TRBV6-5 to TRBJ1-4; D might be TRBD1 (5 bases). The length of the CDR3 is 14 residues. The V and J ends lost 6 bases and 3 bases respectively, with 11 bases between them. Germline assignment: CDR1 MNHEY and CDR2 SVGAGI. CDR3 coding DNA: TGTGCCAGCAGGGTACAGGACCCTAATGAAAAACTGTTTTTT. It yields the protein CASRVQDPNEKLFF.

CDR3 region: CASSRKETQYF. The CDR3 nucleotides read TGTGCCAGCTCGCGCAAAGAGACCCAGTACTTC. The chain links TRBV18 to TRBJ2-5; D gene ambiguous. The V gene lost 6 bases and the J gene lost 3 bases, with 5 bases spanning the gap. CDR1 KGHSH and CDR2 LQKENI come from the germline V gene. The CDR3 runs 11 residues.

This chain links TRBV19 with TRBJ2-7, with D uncertain. The V end was cut by 5 bases, the J end by 4 bases, with 12 bases between. The CDR3 is 13 amino acids. CDR1 and CDR2 from the germline V gene are LNHDA and SQIVND (reference sequence). The CDR3 coding sequence is TGTGCCAGTAGTGGGCCCGGCTGGTACGAGCAGTACTTC. Encoded protein: CASSGPGWYEQYF.

The chain is built from TRBV20-1 and TRBJ2-5; 7 bases are shared with TRBD1. From germline, CDR1 is DFQATT and CDR2 SNEGSKA (reference sequence). CDR3 length equals 10 residues. The V gene end was trimmed by 6 bases and the J gene end by 5 bases; junction bases not matched to a gene: 0. Written as DNA, the CDR3 is TGCAGTGCGACAGGGGAGACCCAGTACTTC. Its protein product is CSATGETQYF.

This clone was observed a few times. The chain joins TRBV11-2 to TRBJ1-6; D not resolved. CDR1 and CDR2 from the germline V gene are SGHAT and FQNNGV. CDR3 length: 14 amino acids. Trimming removed 0 bases at V and 10 bases at J, with 10 bases between. The CDR3 sequence: CASSLDRRGSPLHF. In DNA, the CDR3 is TGTGCCAGCAGCTTAGATCGACGCGGCTCACCCCTCCACTTT.

The chain is built from TRBV4-1 and TRBJ2-3; D is unclear. The CDR3 is 12 residues long. V gave up 3 bases and J gave up 6 bases, with 7 bases separating them. Germline V gene lookup returns CDR1 MGHRA and CDR2 YSYEKL. The CDR3 bases are TGCGCCAGCAGCCATATCGCGGATACGCAGTATTTT. Translation gives CASSHIADTQYF.

This clone was seen many times. V usage is TRBV4-2 and J usage is TRBJ1-2; perhaps TRBD1 as D (5 bases). The V end lost 4 bases, the J end lost 7 bases, and 13 bases lay between the germline ends. Looked up from germline, CDR1 is LGHNA and CDR2 is YNFKEQ. This CDR3 has 13 amino acids. In nucleotides, the CDR3 is TGTGCCAGCAGCCCCCGGGGGGTGAGTGGCTACACCTTC. Amino acid sequence: CASSPRGVSGYTF.

The rearrangement joins TRBV7-9 to TRBJ1-4; 7 bases match TRBD1. The germline V gene has CDR1 SEHNR and CDR2 FQNEAQ (reference sequence). The CDR3 is 15 residues long. Trimming cost V 1 base and J 7 bases; bases outside gene matches: 6. CDR3 DNA sequence: TGTGCCAGCAGCTTAGGAGGGGGCGGAAGTGAAAAACTGTTTTTT. Translation gives CASSLGGGGSEKLFF.

The CDR3 loop is CAIRRSVNTEAFF. DNA for the CDR3: TGTGCCATCAGGCGTTCGGTGAACACTGAAGCTTTCTTT. The chain links TRBV10-3 to TRBJ1-1; D is unresolved. V lost 6 bases, J lost 0 bases, and 8 bases lay in between. Per germline, CDR1 ENHRY and CDR2 SYGVKD. This CDR3 spans 13 amino acids.

The chain joins TRBV6-2 or TRBV6-3 to TRBJ1-5; D possibly corresponds to TRBD1 (5 bases). The V end lost 2 bases, the J end lost 10 bases, and 18 bases lay between the germline ends. The CDR3 contains 15 residues. Germline CDR1 MNHEY, CDR2 SVGEGT. The CDR3 loop is CASSYIVGGREPQHF. As DNA, the CDR3 is TGTGCCAGCAGTTACATAGTGGGGGGGAGAGAACCCCAGCATTTT.

The rearrangement joins TRBV7-8 to TRBJ2-7; D possibly corresponds to TRBD1 (5 bases). Looked up from germline, CDR1 is SGHVS and CDR2 is FQNEAQ. Trimming removed 4 bases at V and 4 bases at J, with 11 bases between. CDR3 length: 13 amino acids. CDR3 sequence reads: CASSSGRAYEQYF. CDR3 coding DNA: TGTGCCAGCAGCTCCGGCAGGGCTTACGAGCAGTACTTC.

The rearrangement links TRBV14 to TRBJ2-4, with D tentatively TRBD2 (6 bases). CDR3 length: 17 residues. Germline values: CDR1 SGHDN, CDR2 FVKESK. The V end lost 1 base, the J end lost 1 base, and 14 bases lay between the germline ends. CDR3 sequence (DNA): TGTGCCAGCAGCCAAGGGACTGCGGGAAGGGCCAAAAACATTCAGTACTTC. As protein: CASSQGTAGRAKNIQYF.

As to this clone: The sample has other DNA sequences that encode this CDR3 too. V and J are TRBV5-4 and TRBJ1-3; tentatively, D is TRBD1 (6 bases). The V gene's germline CDR1 is SGHNT and CDR2 YYREEE (reference sequence). V was cut by 4 bases and J by 1 base, with 9 bases left in between. This CDR3 region has 14 residues. CDR3 coding DNA: TGTGCCAGCAGCCTACAGGGATCTGGAAACACCATATATTTT. Translated: CASSLQGSGNTIYF.

The V and J genes are TRBV5-6 and TRBJ1-5, with 9 positions matching TRBD1. Germline V lookup: CDR1 SGHDT, CDR2 YYEEEE. Trimming took 4 bases from V and 4 from J; bases not matched to a gene: 3. CDR3 length equals 14 residues. CDR3 DNA sequence: TGTGCCAGCAGCCAGACAGGGGGAAATCAGCCCCAGCATTTT. Its protein is CASSQTGGNQPQHF.

The rearrangement links TRBV4-3 to TRBJ2-3, with TRBD1 matching 7 bases. V was pared by 2 bases and J by 3 bases, with 11 bases of the junction left unmatched. The CDR3 is 17 amino acids. The germline V gene encodes CDR1 LGHNA and CDR2 YSLEER. The CDR3 loop reads CASSQTYRGGVTDTQYF. For the CDR3, the DNA is TGCGCCAGCAGCCAAACTTACAGGGGCGGTGTAACAGATACGCAGTATTTT.

J is TRBJ1-6 and V is TRBV11-2, with unresolved D. Per germline, CDR1 SGHAT and CDR2 FQNNGV. With 3 bases removed from V and 8 bases from J, the gap between germline ends came to 8 bases. CDR3 length equals 13 residues. In DNA form, the CDR3 reads TGTGCCAGCAGCTTCGAGGGTTATTCACCCCTCCACTTT. Translation: CASSFEGYSPLHF.

The rearrangement uses TRBV5-1 and TRBJ2-5; the match to TRBD1 covers 9 bases. After removal of 4 bases from V and 5 bases from J, the junction contained 9 bases not matched to a gene. CDR1 is SGHRS, CDR2 YFSETQ, per germline. This CDR3 comprises 15 residues. CDR3 DNA sequence: TGCGCCAGCAGCAACCTACAGGGGGCGCAGGAGACCCAGTACTTC. This codes for CASSNLQGAQETQYF.

This rearrangement joins TRBV5-6 to TRBJ1-6, with unresolved D. CDR1 and CDR2 (germline): SGHDT, YYEEEE. The V end lost 4 bases, the J end lost 7 bases, and 12 bases lay between the germline ends. The CDR3 contains 14 residues. The CDR3: CASSTGSPNSPLHF. The CDR3 bases are TGTGCCAGCAGCACCGGGTCCCCCAATTCACCCCTCCACTTT.

J is TRBJ1-5 and V is TRBV19; TRBD1 aligns across 10 bases. Germline CDR1 is LNHDA and CDR2 is SQIVND (reference sequence). V was clipped by 6 bases and J by 6 bases; unmatched bases: 11. CDR3 length equals 16 residues. The CDR3 DNA follows: TGTGCCAGTAGGCTAATCCGGGACAGGGGTGGTCAGCCCCAGCATTTT. This gives the protein CASRLIRDRGGQPQHF.

The chain uses TRBV5-6 and TRBJ1-4; 8 nucleotides match TRBD1. The CDR3 consists of 15 residues. CDR1 is SGHDT and CDR2 is YYEEEE in the germline V gene. V lost 2 bases and J lost 7; bases outside the gene matches: 7. The CDR3 nucleotides are TGTGCCAGCAGCTTACGGACAGGGACTTCTGAAAAACTGTTTTTT. Amino acid sequence: CASSLRTGTSEKLFF.

The chain recombines TRBV14 with TRBJ1-4, with D perhaps TRBD1 (6 bases). Trimming shortened V by 4 bases and J by 8 bases, and 17 bases separated the two germline ends. CDR1 and CDR2 (germline): SGHDN, FVKESK. The length of the CDR3 is 15 residues. CDR3 sequence (DNA): TGTGCCAGCAGCCGAAGGGACACCCTTTGGGAAAAACTGTTTTTT. Its protein product is CASSRRDTLWEKLFF.